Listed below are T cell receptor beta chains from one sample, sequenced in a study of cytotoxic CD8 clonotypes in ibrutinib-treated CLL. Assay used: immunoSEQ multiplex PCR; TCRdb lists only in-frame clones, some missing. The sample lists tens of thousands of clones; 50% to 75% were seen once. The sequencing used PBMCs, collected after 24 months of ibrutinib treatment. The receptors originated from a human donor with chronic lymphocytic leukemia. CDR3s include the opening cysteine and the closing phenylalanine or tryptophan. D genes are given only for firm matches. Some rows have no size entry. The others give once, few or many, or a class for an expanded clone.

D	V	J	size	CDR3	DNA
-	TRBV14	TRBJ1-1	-	CASSQEIYSEAFF	TGTGCCAGCAGCCAAGAAATATACTCTGAAGCTTTCTTT
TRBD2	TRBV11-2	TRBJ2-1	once	CASSPNLAGVGNEQFF	TGTGCCAGCAGCCCGAACCTAGCGGGAGTAGGGAATGAGCAGTTCTTC
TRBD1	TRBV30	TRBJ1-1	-	CAWSLRKSGTGDKNTEAFF	TGTGCCTGGAGTCTCAGGAAGTCAGGGACAGGGGATAAGAACACTGAAGCTTTCTTT
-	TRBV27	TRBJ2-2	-	CASSLRSTGELFF	TGTGCCAGCAGTTTAAGAAGCACCGGGGAGCTGTTTTTT
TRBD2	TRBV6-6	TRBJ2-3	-	CASRTSGGPSADTQYF	TGTGCCAGCAGAACTAGCGGGGGGCCCTCCGCAGATACGCAGTATTTT
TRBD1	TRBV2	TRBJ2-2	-	CASRWDRSGNTGELFF	TGTGCCAGCAGATGGGACAGGTCTGGGAACACCGGGGAGCTGTTTTTT
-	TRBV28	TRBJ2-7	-	CASSAGTYEQYF	TGTGCCAGCAGTGCCGGGACCTACGAGCAGTACTTC
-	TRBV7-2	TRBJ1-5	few	CASSFQPQGQPQHF	TGTGCCAGCAGCTTCCAGCCCCAAGGGCAGCCCCAGCATTTT
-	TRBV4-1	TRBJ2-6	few	CASSQWTHLAGANVLTF	TGCGCCAGCAGCCAATGGACTCATCTGGCTGGGGCCAACGTCCTGACTTTC
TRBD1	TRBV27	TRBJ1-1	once	CASSWDRGGTEAFF	TGTGCCAGCAGTTGGGACAGGGGAGGTACTGAAGCTTTCTTT
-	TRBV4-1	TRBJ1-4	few	CASRVQIATNEKLFF	TGCGCCAGCAGAGTCCAGATCGCAACTAATGAAAAACTGTTTTTT
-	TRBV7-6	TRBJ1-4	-	CASSSGTEKLFF	TGTGCCAGCAGCTCGGGGACTGAAAAACTGTTTTTT
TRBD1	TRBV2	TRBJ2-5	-	CASSDGQGGQETQYF	TGTGCCAGCAGCGACGGACAGGGGGGGCAGGAGACCCAGTACTTC
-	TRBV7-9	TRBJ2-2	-	CASSLGRDTGELFF	TGTGCCAGCAGCTTAGGAAGGGACACCGGGGAGCTGTTTTTT
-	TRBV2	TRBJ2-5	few	CASSGSREETQYF	TGTGCCAGCAGCGGGAGTAGAGAGGAGACCCAGTACTTC
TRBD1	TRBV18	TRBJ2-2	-	CASSPAGQGLGKNTGELFF	TGTGCCAGCTCACCTGCGGGACAGGGGCTAGGGAAGAACACCGGGGAGCTGTTTTTT
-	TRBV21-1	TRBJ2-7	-	CASSNSQDRSSYEQYF	TGTGCCAGCAGCAATTCCCAGGACAGGAGCTCCTACGAGCAGTACTTC
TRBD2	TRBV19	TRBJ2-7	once	CASSTAGGSYEQYF	TGTGCCAGTAGTACCGCGGGGGGATCCTACGAGCAGTACTTC
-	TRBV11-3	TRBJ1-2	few	CASSLSGFGYTF	TGTGCCAGCAGCTTAAGTGGGTTTGGCTACACCTTC
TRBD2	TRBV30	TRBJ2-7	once	CAGLSGTYEQYF	TGTGCCGGCCTGAGCGGGACCTACGAGCAGTACTTC
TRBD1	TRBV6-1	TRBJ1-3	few	CASSEMAIQGFENTIYF	TGTGCCAGCAGTGAAATGGCAATACAGGGGTTCGAAAACACCATATATTTT
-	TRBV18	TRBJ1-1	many	CASSQQGNTEAFF	TGTGCCAGCTCACAACAGGGGAACACTGAAGCTTTCTTT
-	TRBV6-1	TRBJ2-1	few	CASSPTNNEQFF	TGTGCCAGCAGCCCGACTAACAATGAGCAGTTCTTC
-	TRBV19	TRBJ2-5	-	CASSGGPWETQYF	TGTGCCAGTAGTGGGGGGCCTTGGGAGACCCAGTACTTC
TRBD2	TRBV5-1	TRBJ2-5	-	CASSLQREGQETQYF	TGCGCCAGCAGCTTACAGCGGGAGGGGCAAGAGACCCAGTACTTC
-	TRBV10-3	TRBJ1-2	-	CAISEERQLYGYTF	TGTGCCATCAGTGAGGAAAGACAGCTCTATGGCTACACCTTC
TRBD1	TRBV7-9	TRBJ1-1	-	CASSSTPGTGGNTEAFF	TGTGCCAGCAGCTCAACCCCCGGGACAGGGGGGAACACTGAAGCTTTCTTT
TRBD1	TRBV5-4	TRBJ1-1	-	CASSRGQGEAFF	TGTGCCAGCAGCCGGGGACAGGGTGAAGCTTTCTTT
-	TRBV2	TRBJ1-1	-	CASSDPLRGTEAFF	TGTGCCAGCAGTGATCCCCTGAGGGGGACTGAAGCTTTCTTT
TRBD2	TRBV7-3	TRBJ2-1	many	CASSNSGLSYNEQFF	TGTGCCAGCAGCAATAGCGGGCTCTCCTACAATGAGCAGTTCTTC
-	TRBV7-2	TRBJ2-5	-	CASSQTETQYF	TGTGCCAGCAGCCAGACAGAGACCCAGTACTTC
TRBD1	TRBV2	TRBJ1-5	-	CASSSLGTGLGLGNQPQHF	TGTGCCAGCAGTTCACTAGGGACAGGGCTAGGACTCGGCAATCAGCCCCAGCATTTT
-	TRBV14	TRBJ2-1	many	CASSSKSKQFF	TGTGCCAGCAGCTCCAAGTCCAAGCAGTTCTTC
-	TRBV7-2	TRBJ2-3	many	CASSFRPDTQYF	TGTGCCAGCAGCTTTCGCCCAGATACGCAGTATTTT
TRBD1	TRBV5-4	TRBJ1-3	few	CASSLTGGNTIYF	TGTGCCAGCAGCCTGACAGGGGGAAACACCATATATTTT
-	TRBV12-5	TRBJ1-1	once	CASGLGWGRPNTEAFF	TGTGCTAGTGGTTTGGGTTGGGGCAGGCCGAACACTGAAGCTTTCTTT
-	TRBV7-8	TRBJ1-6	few	CASSLLSRPQVSPLHF	TGTGCCAGCAGCTTACTGTCCAGGCCCCAGGTATCACCCCTCCACTTT
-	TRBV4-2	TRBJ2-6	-	CASSQRATGANVLTF	TGTGCCAGCAGCCAACGGGCAACTGGGGCCAACGTCCTGACTTTC
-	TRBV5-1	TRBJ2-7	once	CASSRGTANYEQYF	TGCGCCAGCAGCCGCGGGACAGCCAACTACGAGCAGTACTTC
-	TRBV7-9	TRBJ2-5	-	CASRLRESQGTQYF	TGTGCCAGCAGGTTACGGGAATCGCAAGGGACCCAGTACTTC
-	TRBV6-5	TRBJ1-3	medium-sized	CASSRDSGNTIYF	TGTGCCAGCTCCCGGGACTCTGGAAACACCATATATTTT
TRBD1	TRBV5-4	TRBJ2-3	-	CASSLARQGVPGSTDTQYF	TGTGCCAGCAGCTTGGCGAGACAGGGGGTCCCAGGAAGCACAGATACGCAGTATTTT
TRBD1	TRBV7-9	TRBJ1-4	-	CASGGTATNEKLFF	TGTGCCAGCGGGGGGACAGCAACTAATGAAAAACTGTTTTTT
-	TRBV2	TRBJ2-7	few	CASSSGLGPSYEQYF	TGTGCCAGCAGCTCAGGGTTGGGGCCCTCCTACGAGCAGTACTTC
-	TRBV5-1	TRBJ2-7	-	CASSGGVEQYF	TGCGCCAGCAGCGGGGGAGTTGAGCAGTACTTC
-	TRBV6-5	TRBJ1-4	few	CASSFQGTNEKLFF	TGTGCCAGCAGTTTTCAGGGAACTAATGAAAAACTGTTTTTT
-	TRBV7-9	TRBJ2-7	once	CASSLENEQYF	TGTGCCAGCAGCTTAGAAAACGAGCAGTACTTC
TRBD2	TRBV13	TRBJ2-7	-	CASSRGTSGRYEQYF	TGTGCCAGCAGCCGGGGGACTAGCGGACGCTATGAGCAGTACTTC
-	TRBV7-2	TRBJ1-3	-	CASSSSFGAGYTIYF	TGTGCCAGCAGCTCTTCTTTCGGGGCGGGGTACACCATATATTTT